This TCR beta chain was captured by sequencing in a study of CD8 T cells in ankylosing spondylitis. Study findings and constraints: Seven to nine highly homologous variants formed a TCR beta motif that appeared characteristic of ankylosing spondylitis blood.

This clonotype was seen many times. What it recognizes is unknown. TCRdb reprocessed the 5' RACE reads with MiXCR, giving one entry per CDR3 protein. Of under 300,000 distinct CDR3 sequences listed, over 8.5% were seen once; the top ten hold around 7%. Germline CDR1 and CDR2: MNHEY and SMNVEV (reference sequence). The CDR3 runs 12 residues. The V and J ends lost 6 bases and 1 base respectively, with 6 bases between them. The sequenced sample consisted of blood, either unsorted or a sorted T cell fraction (not recorded which). The sequence was obtained from a male donor with ankylosing spondylitis or in good health (not recorded which). The V call is TRBV27, the J call TRBJ1-1, with D perhaps matching TRBD1 (5 bases). CDR3 sequence (DNA): TGTGCCAGCAGGGGGCCGAACACTGAAGCTTTCTTT. Residues: CASRGPNTEAFF.